A single T cell receptor (beta chain) is shown here with its context. Antigen: not known. The sample belongs to a study of T cell responses to AZD1222 COVID-19 vaccine. Across the study: Pooling covered second doses at about 4 or about 12 weeks. Whole-study findings and limits: Among vaccine-associated CD4 TCRs, coverage spanned spike, with dominance at 160-218 and 743-854. Among AZD1222 vaccinees, only six were seropositive at baseline.

This CDR3 contains 16 residues. Trimming at V came to 4 bases and at J to 8 bases, leaving 6 bases not matched to a gene. Per germline, CDR1 KGHDR and CDR2 SFDVKD. Clones were sequenced by immunoSEQ multiplex PCR, and TCRdb holds only the in-frame ones, with some missing. The table lists about 100,000 clones, 86% of them singletons. The sample was peripheral blood, taken on day 0 of AZD1222 vaccination. This TCR was sampled from an adult in good health. The V gene is TRBV24-1, the J gene TRBJ2-1; 14 bases are a match to TRBD2. The chain's CDR3 is CATSEPGLAGVDEQFF. Written as DNA, the CDR3 is TGTGCCACCAGTGAACCGGGACTAGCGGGAGTGGATGAGCAGTTCTTC.